The T cell receptor (beta chain) described here comes from a study of shared clonotypes between healthy human individuals. Turning to this clone: The same CDR3 can be traced to other DNA sequences in this sample.

Sequencing was performed with immunoSEQ multiplex PCR; in TCRdb, only in-frame clones are kept and a portion is missing. The sample has roughly 2.4 million clones, about 94% seen once. J was trimmed by 0 bases and V by 3 bases; bases with no gene match: 7. Germline lookup yields CDR1 SGHNT and CDR2 YYREEE (reference sequence). This CDR3 contains 16 residues. The TCR was taken from a man aged 18 to 30 in good health. Sequencing was done on a sample of naive CD4+ T cells sorted from blood. Subset meaning: CD45RA+ positively selected. The chain combines TRBV5-4 with TRBJ2-7, with 9 bases lining up with TRBD1. CDR3: CASSSTGTGSSYEQYF. CDR3 bases: TGTGCCAGCAGCTCGACCGGGACAGGGAGCTCCTACGAGCAGTACTTC.